The rows below give T cell receptor beta chains drawn from one sample of a study. TCRdb re-called the 5' RACE reads with MiXCR, one entry per CDR3 protein. The sample includes about 62,000 distinct CDR3 sequences, nearly 30% of them seen just once. What was sequenced was tumor-infiltrating naive CD4+ T cells sorted from the breast tumor. These receptors were collected from a female donor with breast cancer. Each CDR3 is given with its conserved first and last residue. A D gene is named only where the DNA matches it firmly. Size is omitted from some rows. Given values are once, few, many or a class for expanded clones.

CDR3aa,CDR3nt,abundance,j_gene,len,d_gene,v_gene
CASSSRGQGNTGELFF,TGTGCCAGCAGTTCCAGAGGACAGGGGAACACCGGGGAGCTGTTTTTT,many,TRBJ2-2,16,TRBD1,TRBV6-5
CAWSRDREYGYTF,TGTGCCTGGAGCAGGGACAGGGAATATGGCTACACCTTC,NA,TRBJ1-2,13,TRBD1,TRBV30
CASSPRGGQPQHF,TGTGCCAGCAGCCCCAGGGGAGGACAGCCCCAGCATTTT,few,TRBJ1-5,13,NA,TRBV7-2
CSARDSTGVGEKLFF,TGCAGTGCTAGAGATAGTACAGGAGTGGGTGAAAAACTGTTTTTT,many,TRBJ1-4,15,NA,TRBV20-1
CSAWTTSGGVGNEQFF,TGCAGTGCTTGGACGACTAGCGGGGGGGTAGGGAATGAGCAGTTCTTC,few,TRBJ2-1,16,TRBD2,TRBV20-1
CASSSQTGLGEQYF,TGTGCCAGCAGCTCACAGACAGGGTTGGGAGAGCAGTACTTC,NA,TRBJ2-7,14,TRBD1,TRBV7-2
CASSPGGQGARWTEAFF,TGTGCCAGCAGCCCCGGTGGACAGGGGGCACGGTGGACTGAAGCTTTCTTT,once,TRBJ1-1,17,TRBD1,TRBV9
CASNLGRPLPLLYGYTF,TGTGCCAGCAACTTAGGCCGGCCCCTACCCTTACTCTATGGCTACACCTTC,NA,TRBJ1-2,17,NA,TRBV7-2
CASRTSGRAMKGELFF,TGTGCCAGCAGGACTAGCGGGAGGGCCATGAAGGGGGAGCTGTTTTTT,few,TRBJ2-2,16,TRBD2,TRBV28
CSARGGQGRTEAFF,TGCAGTGCTAGAGGGGGACAGGGCCGCACTGAAGCTTTCTTT,many,TRBJ1-1,14,TRBD1,TRBV20-1
CASSLIAGGQETQYF,TGTGCCAGCAGCCTAATAGCGGGAGGACAAGAGACCCAGTACTTC,few,TRBJ2-5,15,TRBD2,TRBV16
CAISEGGWGYEQYF,TGTGCCATCAGTGAGGGGGGCTGGGGATACGAGCAGTACTTC,many,TRBJ2-7,14,NA,TRBV10-3
CSGDQGPETQYF,TGCAGCGGTGACCAGGGGCCGGAGACCCAGTACTTC,few,TRBJ2-5,12,NA,TRBV29-1
CASSPVFGLAGGTDTQYF,TGCGCCAGCAGCCCCGTTTTCGGACTAGCGGGGGGCACAGATACGCAGTATTTT,many,TRBJ2-3,18,TRBD2,TRBV4-1
CASTWTGSGANVLTF,TGTGCCAGCACCTGGACAGGTTCTGGGGCCAACGTCCTGACTTTC,few,TRBJ2-6,15,TRBD1,TRBV7-3
CASSPAGNSHEQYF,TGTGCCAGCTCCCCCGCTGGGAATTCTCACGAGCAGTACTTC,few,TRBJ2-7,14,NA,TRBV18
CASARGGYNEQFF,TGTGCCAGCGCGAGGGGGGGTTACAATGAGCAGTTCTTC,few,TRBJ2-1,13,NA,TRBV6-1
CASSPGGVYNYGYTF,TGTGCCAGCAGCCCGGGCGGGGTCTATAACTATGGCTACACCTTC,NA,TRBJ1-2,15,NA,TRBV6-1
CASRLKSLGTSGESSYNEQFF,TGTGCCAGCCGACTAAAATCACTAGGGACTAGCGGGGAGAGCTCCTACAATGAGCAGTTCTTC,many,TRBJ2-1,21,TRBD2,TRBV7-2
CATSRERGSGANVLTF,TGTGCCACCAGCAGAGAAAGGGGATCTGGGGCCAACGTCCTGACTTTC,NA,TRBJ2-6,16,NA,TRBV15
CASSQVGFAKNIQYF,TGTGCCAGCAGCCAAGTGGGGTTTGCCAAAAACATTCAGTACTTC,few,TRBJ2-4,15,NA,TRBV4-2
CASSLMVSGNTIYF,TGTGCCAGCAGCTTAATGGTCTCTGGAAACACCATATATTTT,few,TRBJ1-3,14,NA,TRBV7-9
CASRSAGSYNEQFF,TGTGCCAGCAGATCGGCAGGGTCCTACAATGAGCAGTTCTTC,NA,TRBJ2-1,14,NA,TRBV2
CASSQRSGTGLTEQYF,TGCGCCAGCAGCCAGCGCTCCGGGACAGGGCTCACCGAGCAGTACTTC,few,TRBJ2-7,16,TRBD1,TRBV4-3
CASSSDAGPQPQHF,TGTGCCAGCAGTTCCGACGCAGGGCCTCAGCCCCAGCATTTT,few,TRBJ1-5,14,NA,TRBV12-3/TRBV12-4
CASSTEDRPDGYTF,TGTGCCAGCAGTACCGAGGACAGGCCGGATGGCTACACCTTC,NA,TRBJ1-2,14,TRBD1,TRBV6-5
CACFSSGSREQYF,TGTGCCTGCTTTTCGAGCGGGAGCCGAGAGCAGTACTTC,many,TRBJ2-7,13,TRBD2,TRBV6-5
CASSLLGPGELFF,TGTGCCAGCAGCTTATTAGGCCCCGGGGAGCTGTTTTTT,NA,TRBJ2-2,13,NA,TRBV7-2